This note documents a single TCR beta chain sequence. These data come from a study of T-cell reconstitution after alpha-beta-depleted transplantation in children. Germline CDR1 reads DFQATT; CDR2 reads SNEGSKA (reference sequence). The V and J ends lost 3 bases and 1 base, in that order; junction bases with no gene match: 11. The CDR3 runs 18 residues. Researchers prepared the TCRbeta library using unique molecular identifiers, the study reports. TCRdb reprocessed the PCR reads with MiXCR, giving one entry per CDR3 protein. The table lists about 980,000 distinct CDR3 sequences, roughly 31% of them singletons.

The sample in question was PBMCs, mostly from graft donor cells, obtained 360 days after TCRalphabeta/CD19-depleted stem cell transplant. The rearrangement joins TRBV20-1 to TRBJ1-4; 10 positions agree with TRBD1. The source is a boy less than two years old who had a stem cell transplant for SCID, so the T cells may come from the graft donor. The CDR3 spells CSARSDRGRKRTNEKLFF. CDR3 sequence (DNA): TGCAGTGCTAGGTCAGACAGGGGGCGCAAACGAACTAATGAAAAACTGTTTTTT.